The 21 T cell receptor beta chains below were found in one sample sequenced in a study of T cell repertoires in cytomegalovirus infection. A single record per CDR3 protein comes from TCRdb applying MiXCR to the reads. This table has about 530,000 distinct CDR3 sequences, 26% appearing once. The sample taken for sequencing was PBMCs. Receptors originate from a human donor in good health (CMV status not recorded). Some clones in this sample may be carry-over from other donors' samples.

The chain recombines TRBV20-1 with TRBJ2-5; 7 nucleotides align to TRBD1. The V segment lost 0 bases and the J segment 7 bases; nucleotides outside the gene matches: 5. Germline V CDR1 and CDR2: DFQATT, SNEGSKA (reference sequence). The CDR3 has 13 residues. The DNA of the CDR3 is TGCAGTGCTAGAGACGACAGGGACGGGACCCAGTACTTC. It encodes CSARDDRDGTQYF.

This clonotype was counted once. V gene TRBV27 combines with J gene TRBJ2-2; 7 positions agree with TRBD2. The germline gives CDR1 MNHEY, CDR2 SMNVEV (reference sequence). There are 17 residues in the CDR3. V dropped 3 bases and J dropped 3; count of bases not matched to a gene: 10. The CDR3 here is CASSFRPGTTYTGELFF. In nucleotides, the CDR3 is TGTGCCAGCAGTTTCCGACCCGGGACTACCTACACCGGGGAGCTGTTTTTT.

This clonotype has ten or more counts. V gene TRBV7-2 combines with J gene TRBJ2-1; D is unresolved. The V and J ends lost 5 bases and 3 bases respectively, with 17 bases between them. Germline CDR1 SGHTA, CDR2 FQGNSA. The CDR3 totals 16 residues. The CDR3 DNA sequence: TGTGCCAGCAGCAACTCCCCCGAGCCACTCTACAATGAGCAGTTCTTC. Protein: CASSNSPEPLYNEQFF.

There are a few counts of this clonotype. This chain joins TRBV28 and TRBJ2-7, with TRBD1 as a possible D gene (6 bases). Germline-derived CDR1 and CDR2 are MDHEN and SYDVKM. Deletions cut 2 bases from V and 3 bases from J, with 11 bases between. CDR3 length equals 14 residues. The CDR3 bases are TGTGCCAGCAGTTTAAGTGACAGGATCTACGAGCAGTACTTC. The encoded protein is CASSLSDRIYEQYF.

V gene TRBV10-3 combines with J gene TRBJ2-5; TRBD2 matches 7 bases. CDR3 length equals 17 residues. Germline-derived CDR1 and CDR2 are ENHRY and SYGVKD. The V and J ends lost 3 bases and 5 bases, in that order; junction bases with no gene match: 15. The CDR3 spells CAISDQTGTTRAETQYF. As DNA, the CDR3 is TGTGCCATCAGTGACCAAACCGGGACTACGCGGGCGGAGACCCAGTACTTC.

This chain joins TRBV10-3 and TRBJ2-7; D is unclear. The CDR3 is 14 amino acids. Germline V gene lookup returns CDR1 ENHRY and CDR2 SYGVKD. V was pared by 0 bases and J by 4 bases, with 10 bases between. CDR3 region: CAISESGFGYEQYV. The CDR3 DNA sequence: TGTGCCATCAGTGAGTCGGGGTTTGGTTACGAGCAGTACGTC.

This clonotype came up a few times. The chain links TRBV6-6 to TRBJ1-5; maybe TRBD1 (6 bases). Germline V lookup: CDR1 MNHNY, CDR2 SVGAGI (reference sequence). The CDR3 totals 13 residues. V was pared by 6 bases and J by 3 bases, with 9 bases between. CDR3 amino acids: CASRDSINQPQHF. The DNA for the CDR3 is TGTGCCAGCAGGGACAGTATCAATCAGCCCCAGCATTTT.

The chain recombines TRBV6-2 or TRBV6-3 with TRBJ1-1; D gene uncertain. V lost 8 bases and J 1 base, leaving 11 bases between the germline ends. The CDR3 spans 13 residues. CDR1 MNHEY and CDR2 SVGEGT come from the germline V gene. This chain's CDR3 is CASSGRRNTEAFF. The DNA of the CDR3 is TGTGCCAGCTCCGGACGGAGGAACACTGAAGCTTTCTTT.

This clonotype was recorded many times. The chain joins TRBV7-2 to TRBJ1-4; 8 nucleotides agree with TRBD1. Unmatched junction bases numbered 5, after V lost 6 bases and J lost 8 bases. The length of the CDR3 is 13 residues. The germline CDR1 and CDR2 sequences are SGHTA and FQGNSA. CDR3 loop: CASRDRAREKLFF. CDR3 in DNA: TGTGCCAGCAGGGACAGGGCTCGGGAAAAACTGTTTTTT. Full variable domain (rest looked up from reference TRBV7-2 and TRBJ1-4): GAGVSQSPSNKVTEKGKDVELRCDPISGHTALYWYRQSLGQGLEFLIYFQGNSAPDKSGLPSDRFSAERTGGSVSTLTIQRTQQEDSAVYLCASRDRAREKLFFGSGTQLSVL.

This clonotype appeared many times. V usage is TRBV28 and J usage is TRBJ1-2; D not resolved. The germline gives CDR1 MDHEN, CDR2 SYDVKM. V shed 6 bases and J shed 2 bases, with 13 bases lying between them. The CDR3 has 14 residues. The CDR3 coding sequence is TGTGCCAGCAGCCCACGGACGGGAAACTATGGCTACACCTTC. Translated, it gives CASSPRTGNYGYTF.

This clonotype was observed many times. The chain recombines TRBV7-8 with TRBJ2-1; 9 bases align to TRBD2. V trimming: 2 bases; J trimming: 4 bases; junction bases outside the gene matches: 6. From germline, CDR1 is SGHVS and CDR2 FQNEAQ. This CDR3 region has 16 residues. CDR3 sequence reads: CASSLYQAGGYNEQFF. CDR3 DNA: TGTGCCAGCAGCTTATATCAAGCGGGAGGATACAATGAGCAGTTCTTC.

This clonotype has more than one count but fewer than ten. The chain joins TRBV28 to TRBJ2-5; 8 bases are a match to TRBD2. This CDR3 region has 14 residues. Germline loops: CDR1 MDHEN, CDR2 SYDVKM. Trimming took 7 bases from V and 5 from J; bases not matched to a gene: 9. The chain's CDR3 is CASNGGGTSETQYF. The CDR3 coding sequence is TGTGCCAGCAACGGGGGGGGAACCTCGGAGACCCAGTACTTC.

The gene calls are TRBV18 and TRBJ2-2; D could derive from TRBD1 or TRBD2 (5 bases each). Germline values: CDR1 KGHSH, CDR2 LQKENI. The CDR3 has 14 residues. Trimming shortened V by 8 bases and J by 5 bases, and 15 bases separated the two germline ends. Written as DNA, the CDR3 is TGTGCCAGCCCTGGGACCCGCGGAACCGGGGAGCTGTTTTTT. This codes for CASPGTRGTGELFF.

V and J are TRBV5-1 and TRBJ2-2; the match to TRBD2 covers 13 bases. The CDR3 length is 17 residues. V shed 4 bases, J shed 4 bases, and the junction held 7 bases outside the gene matches. The V gene's germline CDR1 is SGHRS and CDR2 YFSETQ. This chain's CDR3 is CASSRGLAGEVTGELFF. The CDR3 DNA reads TGCGCCAGCAGCCGAGGACTAGCGGGAGAGGTCACCGGGGAGCTGTTTTTT.

This clonotype was counted a few times. The chain employs TRBV27 and TRBJ2-2, with 7 bases fitting TRBD2. The CDR3 extends over 14 amino acids. From germline, CDR1 is MNHEY and CDR2 SMNVEV (reference sequence). V trimming: 4 bases; J trimming: 5 bases; junction bases outside the gene matches: 4. The CDR3 loop is CASSWGGGTGELFF. As DNA, the CDR3 is TGTGCCAGCAGTTGGGGGGGGGGGACCGGGGAGCTGTTTTTT.

There are many counts of this clonotype. The chain recombines TRBV12-5 with TRBJ2-2; 7 positions match TRBD1. This CDR3 region has 14 residues. The ends lost 6 bases at V and 1 base at J; junction bases unmatched: 2. Germline assignment: CDR1 LGHNT and CDR2 FRNRAP. In nucleotides, the CDR3 is TGTGCTAGTGGACGGGACAGGAACACCGGGGAGCTGTTTTTT. This translates into CASGRDRNTGELFF.

The rearrangement links TRBV20-1 to TRBJ2-3, with TRBD2 matching over 12 bases. CDR3 length: 16 amino acids. V dropped 3 bases and J dropped 3; count of bases not matched to a gene: 7. CDR1 DFQATT and CDR2 SNEGSKA come from the germline V gene (reference sequence). CDR3 region: CSASLRTSGMTDTQYF. CDR3 nucleotides: TGCAGTGCTAGTCTACGGACTAGCGGGATGACAGATACGCAGTATTTT.

There are many counts of this clonotype. The genes are TRBV7-2 and TRBJ2-1, with D uncertain. Germline V CDR1 and CDR2: SGHTA, FQGNSA. V was trimmed by 5 bases and J by 9 bases, leaving 11 bases between them. This CDR3 region has 12 residues. CDR3 protein: CASSPVAVEQFF. CDR3 DNA: TGTGCCAGCAGCCCGGTGGCTGTTGAGCAGTTCTTC.

This clonotype has at least ten counts. The V call is TRBV7-8, the J call TRBJ2-2, with 9 nucleotides matching TRBD2. The length of the CDR3 is 16 residues. The germline V gene has CDR1 SGHVS and CDR2 FQNEAQ. The trim removed 4 bases at V and 1 base at J, leaving 4 bases unmatched. The CDR3 region is CASSSGLARNTGELFF. CDR3 DNA sequence: TGTGCCAGCAGCTCCGGACTAGCGAGGAACACCGGGGAGCTGTTTTTT.

This chain links TRBV7-9 with TRBJ2-3; 9 bases agree with TRBD1. After removal of 3 bases from V and 2 bases from J, the junction contained 3 bases not matched to a gene. There are 15 residues in the CDR3. CDR1 is SEHNR, CDR2 FQNEAQ, per germline (reference sequence). CDR3 coding DNA: TGTGCCAGCAGCTTCCGGGACAGGGACACAGATACGCAGTATTTT. Its protein is CASSFRDRDTDTQYF.

This clonotype was picked up many times. The rearrangement joins TRBV7-2 to TRBJ1-1, with D perhaps matching TRBD1 (6 bases). The CDR3 runs 15 residues. CDR1 is SGHTA, CDR2 FQGNSA, per germline. With 1 base removed from V and 4 bases from J, the gap between germline ends came to 13 bases. CDR3 loop: CASSLGLGAATEAFF. Written as DNA, the CDR3 is TGTGCCAGCAGCTTAGGTCTGGGGGCGGCCACTGAAGCTTTCTTT.